A selection of T cell receptor beta chains follows, all from one sample in a study of PD-1 blockade in classical Hodgkin lymphoma. The protocol was immunoSEQ multiplex PCR, while the TCRdb copy is restricted to in-frame clones and leaves out a portion. The repertoire holds 25,000 or so clones, roughly two thirds seen once, with 12% in the top ten. This material consisted of peripheral blood mononuclear cells (PBMCs), taken before the second cycle of nivolumab. These receptors were taken from a human donor with classical Hodgkin lymphoma. The CDR3 runs from the conserved cysteine through the conserved F or W. The D gene is left open where the match is weak. Clone size is not always given. Where it is, it says once, few, many or a class for expanded clones.

v_call: TRBV7-2; clone_size: -; d_call: -; j_call: TRBJ1-2; cdr3_aa: CASSLGASGAYGYTF; cdr3_nt: TGTGCCAGCAGCTTAGGGGCTTCAGGGGCCTATGGCTACACCTTC
v_call: TRBV29-1; clone_size: few; d_call: -; j_call: TRBJ2-5; cdr3_aa: CSVERERETQYF; cdr3_nt: TGCAGCGTTGAAAGGGAGAGAGAGACCCAGTACTTC
v_call: TRBV9; clone_size: -; d_call: TRBD2; j_call: TRBJ2-1; cdr3_aa: CASSVAELAGEDEQFF; cdr3_nt: TGTGCCAGCAGCGTAGCCGAGCTAGCGGGAGAGGATGAGCAGTTCTTC
v_call: TRBV5-8; clone_size: -; d_call: -; j_call: TRBJ2-5; cdr3_aa: CASSLDRQETQYF; cdr3_nt: TGTGCCAGCAGCTTGGACAGGCAAGAGACCCAGTACTTC
v_call: TRBV27; clone_size: -; d_call: TRBD1; j_call: TRBJ1-1; cdr3_aa: CASSFLDRAATEAFF; cdr3_nt: TGTGCCAGCAGTTTCCTGGACAGGGCCGCCACTGAAGCTTTCTTT
v_call: TRBV7-2; clone_size: medium-sized; d_call: TRBD1; j_call: TRBJ1-5; cdr3_aa: CASRTQGVATQPQHF; cdr3_nt: TGTGCCAGCAGGACCCAGGGGGTGGCCACTCAGCCCCAGCATTTT
v_call: TRBV7-9; clone_size: -; d_call: TRBD2; j_call: TRBJ2-1; cdr3_aa: CASSPLSTSGRVEQFF; cdr3_nt: TGTGCCAGCAGTCCGCTTAGTACTAGCGGGAGGGTGGAGCAGTTCTTC
v_call: TRBV28; clone_size: -; d_call: -; j_call: TRBJ1-4; cdr3_aa: CASVLGGTEKLFF; cdr3_nt: TGTGCCAGCGTCTTAGGGGGTACTGAAAAACTGTTTTTT
v_call: TRBV19; clone_size: once; d_call: -; j_call: TRBJ2-2; cdr3_aa: CASRSGPDTGELFF; cdr3_nt: TGTGCCAGTAGATCAGGGCCGGACACCGGGGAGCTGTTTTTT
v_call: TRBV19; clone_size: -; d_call: -; j_call: TRBJ1-5; cdr3_aa: CASKDGPYSNQPQHF; cdr3_nt: TGTGCCAGTAAGGACGGTCCGTATAGCAATCAGCCCCAGCATTTT
v_call: TRBV7-2; clone_size: -; d_call: -; j_call: TRBJ1-1; cdr3_aa: CASSLASMNTEAFF; cdr3_nt: TGTGCCAGCAGCTTAGCAAGTATGAACACTGAAGCTTTCTTT
v_call: TRBV7-9; clone_size: -; d_call: -; j_call: TRBJ2-7; cdr3_aa: CASSLAWGGEQYF; cdr3_nt: TGTGCCAGCAGCTTAGCGTGGGGTGGGGAGCAGTACTTC
v_call: TRBV28; clone_size: few; d_call: -; j_call: TRBJ2-7; cdr3_aa: CASSLFRGIVSYEQYF; cdr3_nt: TGTGCCAGCAGTTTATTCCGGGGTATCGTTTCCTACGAGCAGTACTTC
v_call: TRBV5-4; clone_size: few; d_call: TRBD2; j_call: TRBJ2-6; cdr3_aa: CASSQAGLSSGANVLTF; cdr3_nt: TGTGCCAGCAGCCAAGCGGGGCTAAGCTCTGGGGCCAACGTCCTGACTTTC
v_call: TRBV7-9; clone_size: -; d_call: TRBD1; j_call: TRBJ1-6; cdr3_aa: CASTLGQGADSPLHF; cdr3_nt: TGTGCCAGCACTCTCGGACAGGGTGCGGATTCACCCCTCCACTTT
v_call: TRBV7-2; clone_size: -; d_call: -; j_call: TRBJ2-5; cdr3_aa: CASSLQETQYF; cdr3_nt: TGTGCCAGCAGCTTACAAGAGACCCAGTACTTC
v_call: TRBV6-6; clone_size: -; d_call: -; j_call: TRBJ2-7; cdr3_aa: CASSYGAGASYEQYF; cdr3_nt: TGTGCCAGCAGTTACGGTGCGGGGGCGTCCTACGAGCAGTACTTC
v_call: TRBV4-2; clone_size: few; d_call: -; j_call: TRBJ2-3; cdr3_aa: CASSQGEEGTDTQYF; cdr3_nt: TGTGCCAGCAGCCAGGGGGAGGAGGGCACAGATACGCAGTATTTT
v_call: TRBV6-6; clone_size: -; d_call: -; j_call: TRBJ1-5; cdr3_aa: CASSYSVQGNQPQHF; cdr3_nt: TGTGCCAGCAGTTACTCCGTACAGGGAAATCAGCCCCAGCATTTT
v_call: TRBV5-1; clone_size: -; d_call: -; j_call: TRBJ1-4; cdr3_aa: CASSLDGANEKLFF; cdr3_nt: TGCGCCAGCAGCTTGGACGGGGCTAATGAAAAACTGTTTTTT
v_call: TRBV5-1; clone_size: -; d_call: -; j_call: TRBJ2-3; cdr3_aa: CASSLDPGSATDTQYF; cdr3_nt: TGCGCCAGCAGCTTGGATCCAGGGTCCGCCACAGATACGCAGTATTTT
v_call: TRBV18; clone_size: -; d_call: -; j_call: TRBJ1-5; cdr3_aa: CASSAGDGRNQPQHF; cdr3_nt: TGTGCCAGCTCAGCAGGGGACGGTAGGAATCAGCCCCAGCATTTT
v_call: TRBV28; clone_size: -; d_call: -; j_call: TRBJ1-2; cdr3_aa: CASSFSATEDYGYTF; cdr3_nt: TGTGCCAGCAGTTTTTCTGCGACGGAGGACTATGGCTACACCTTC
v_call: TRBV28; clone_size: few; d_call: TRBD2; j_call: TRBJ2-2; cdr3_aa: CASSFRGAGELFF; cdr3_nt: TGTGCCAGCAGTTTTCGGGGGGCCGGGGAGCTGTTTTTT
v_call: TRBV5-6; clone_size: -; d_call: -; j_call: TRBJ2-7; cdr3_aa: CASSFSQEGGYDYEQYF; cdr3_nt: TGTGCCAGCAGCTTCAGTCAGGAAGGGGGATATGACTACGAGCAGTACTTC
v_call: TRBV9; clone_size: few; d_call: TRBD1; j_call: TRBJ2-7; cdr3_aa: CASSASPSPTGSEQYF; cdr3_nt: TGTGCCAGCAGCGCCAGTCCATCCCCGACAGGGTCCGAGCAGTACTTC
v_call: TRBV5-5; clone_size: -; d_call: -; j_call: TRBJ1-4; cdr3_aa: CASSPGAYNEKLFF; cdr3_nt: TGTGCCAGCAGCCCGGGAGCCTATAATGAAAAACTGTTTTTT
v_call: TRBV2; clone_size: -; d_call: TRBD1; j_call: TRBJ1-2; cdr3_aa: CASMGDSPSYTF; cdr3_nt: TGTGCCAGCATGGGGGACAGTCCGAGCTACACCTTC
v_call: TRBV5-1; clone_size: -; d_call: -; j_call: TRBJ2-2; cdr3_aa: CASSYGPNTGELFF; cdr3_nt: TGCGCCAGCAGCTACGGACCGAACACCGGGGAGCTGTTTTTT
v_call: TRBV29-1; clone_size: -; d_call: TRBD1; j_call: TRBJ1-1; cdr3_aa: CSVARTGEAFF; cdr3_nt: TGCAGCGTTGCCCGGACAGGTGAAGCTTTCTTT
v_call: TRBV29-1; clone_size: -; d_call: TRBD2; j_call: TRBJ2-5; cdr3_aa: CSVDPGTSGGTYQETQYF; cdr3_nt: TGCAGCGTTGATCCTGGAACTAGCGGGGGGACGTACCAAGAGACCCAGTACTTC
v_call: TRBV15; clone_size: -; d_call: -; j_call: TRBJ2-3; cdr3_aa: CATSPGRPSTDTQYF; cdr3_nt: TGTGCCACCAGCCCTGGACGGCCCAGCACAGATACGCAGTATTTT
v_call: TRBV30; clone_size: -; d_call: -; j_call: TRBJ2-2; cdr3_aa: CAWSVPGLTTGELFF; cdr3_nt: TGTGCCTGGAGTGTACCCGGACTGACCACCGGGGAGCTGTTTTTT
v_call: TRBV2; clone_size: -; d_call: -; j_call: TRBJ2-7; cdr3_aa: CASSVQPGASSYEQYF; cdr3_nt: TGTGCCAGCAGTGTTCAGCCGGGGGCCAGCTCCTACGAGCAGTACTTC
v_call: TRBV28; clone_size: -; d_call: -; j_call: TRBJ2-3; cdr3_aa: CASSSPGGGNTDTQYF; cdr3_nt: TGTGCCAGCAGTTCGCCTGGGGGGGGCAACACAGATACGCAGTATTTT
v_call: TRBV5-1; clone_size: -; d_call: -; j_call: TRBJ2-1; cdr3_aa: CASSLKRADEQFF; cdr3_nt: TGCGCCAGCAGCTTAAAAAGGGCCGATGAGCAGTTCTTC
v_call: TRBV6-5; clone_size: -; d_call: -; j_call: TRBJ1-5; cdr3_aa: CASSYSGQVTQPQHF; cdr3_nt: TGTGCCAGCAGTTACTCGGGCCAGGTTACTCAGCCCCAGCATTTT
v_call: TRBV5-1; clone_size: -; d_call: TRBD2; j_call: TRBJ2-2; cdr3_aa: CASSLSTSSTGELFF; cdr3_nt: TGCGCCAGCAGCCTCTCGACTAGCAGCACCGGGGAGCTGTTTTTT
v_call: TRBV5-6; clone_size: once; d_call: TRBD1; j_call: TRBJ2-5; cdr3_aa: CASSRGQGGSQYF; cdr3_nt: TGTGCCAGCAGCCGCGGACAGGGGGGGTCCCAGTACTTC
v_call: TRBV2; clone_size: -; d_call: -; j_call: TRBJ1-3; cdr3_aa: CASTPGHSGNTIYF; cdr3_nt: TGTGCCAGCACCCCGGGCCACTCTGGAAACACCATATATTTT
v_call: TRBV19; clone_size: -; d_call: -; j_call: TRBJ2-5; cdr3_aa: CASRGEQETQYF; cdr3_nt: TGTGCCAGTAGGGGGGAGCAAGAGACCCAGTACTTC
v_call: TRBV28; clone_size: few; d_call: -; j_call: TRBJ1-4; cdr3_aa: CASSNIGEKLFF; cdr3_nt: TGTGCCAGCAGTAATATAGGGGAAAAACTGTTTTTT
v_call: TRBV6-5; clone_size: -; d_call: -; j_call: TRBJ1-1; cdr3_aa: CASSYLRGLTEAFF; cdr3_nt: TGTGCCAGCAGTTACCTCAGGGGTTTGACTGAAGCTTTCTTT
v_call: TRBV7-9; clone_size: -; d_call: TRBD1; j_call: TRBJ1-1; cdr3_aa: CASSLLAGGPNTEAFF; cdr3_nt: TGTGCCAGCAGCTTACTGGCAGGGGGACCGAACACTGAAGCTTTCTTT
v_call: TRBV9; clone_size: -; d_call: -; j_call: TRBJ2-4; cdr3_aa: CASSPRMTGLDIQYF; cdr3_nt: TGTGCCAGCAGCCCCCGGATGACAGGTCTGGACATTCAGTACTTC
v_call: TRBV6-5; clone_size: -; d_call: -; j_call: TRBJ1-2; cdr3_aa: CASSYSGNYGYTF; cdr3_nt: TGTGCCAGCAGTTACTCGGGAAACTATGGCTACACCTTC
v_call: TRBV7-6; clone_size: -; d_call: -; j_call: TRBJ2-7; cdr3_aa: CASSLGSQSIGFNLGLYEQYF; cdr3_nt: TGTGCCAGCAGCTTAGGGTCCCAGTCGATAGGATTCAACCTCGGTTTGTACGAGCAGTACTTC
v_call: TRBV28; clone_size: -; d_call: TRBD1; j_call: TRBJ2-7; cdr3_aa: CASTPTGQGGAYEQYF; cdr3_nt: TGTGCCAGCACTCCAACGGGACAGGGAGGCGCCTACGAGCAGTACTTC
v_call: TRBV7-9; clone_size: once; d_call: TRBD2; j_call: TRBJ2-1; cdr3_aa: CASSPPGLGVNEQFF; cdr3_nt: TGTGCCAGCAGCCCCCCGGGACTAGGGGTTAATGAGCAGTTCTTC
v_call: TRBV5-1; clone_size: -; d_call: -; j_call: TRBJ2-7; cdr3_aa: CASNAGAGGLGQYF; cdr3_nt: TGCGCCAGCAACGCGGGGGCAGGGGGGTTGGGGCAGTACTTC
v_call: TRBV19; clone_size: -; d_call: TRBD1; j_call: TRBJ2-1; cdr3_aa: CASMRLGTDPYNEQFF; cdr3_nt: TGTGCCAGTATGAGGTTGGGGACAGATCCCTACAATGAGCAGTTCTTC